This T cell receptor beta chain was recovered during a study of T-cell reconstitution after alpha-beta-depleted transplantation in children. Trimming shortened V by 0 bases and J by 0 bases, and 9 bases separated the two germline ends. Germline-derived CDR1 and CDR2 are SGHRS and YFSETQ. The CDR3 loop spans 16 amino acids. In this sample, this clonotype turned up a few times. Unique molecular identifiers were used to barcode this TCRbeta library. Using its own MiXCR run on the PCR reads, TCRdb lists one record per CDR3 protein. In the table there are a few hundred thousand distinct CDR3 sequences, around 9.7% of which are singletons.

This chain joins TRBV5-1 and TRBJ2-2; D may be TRBD2 (6 bases). The source of this sequence is a human donor who donated a stem cell graft to a child with SCID. This material consisted of PBMCs from the stem cell graft donor, taken from the stem cell graft. The CDR3 region is CASSLAGGSNTGELFF. CDR3 nucleotide sequence: TGCGCCAGCAGCTTGGCAGGAGGGTCGAACACCGGGGAGCTGTTTTTT.